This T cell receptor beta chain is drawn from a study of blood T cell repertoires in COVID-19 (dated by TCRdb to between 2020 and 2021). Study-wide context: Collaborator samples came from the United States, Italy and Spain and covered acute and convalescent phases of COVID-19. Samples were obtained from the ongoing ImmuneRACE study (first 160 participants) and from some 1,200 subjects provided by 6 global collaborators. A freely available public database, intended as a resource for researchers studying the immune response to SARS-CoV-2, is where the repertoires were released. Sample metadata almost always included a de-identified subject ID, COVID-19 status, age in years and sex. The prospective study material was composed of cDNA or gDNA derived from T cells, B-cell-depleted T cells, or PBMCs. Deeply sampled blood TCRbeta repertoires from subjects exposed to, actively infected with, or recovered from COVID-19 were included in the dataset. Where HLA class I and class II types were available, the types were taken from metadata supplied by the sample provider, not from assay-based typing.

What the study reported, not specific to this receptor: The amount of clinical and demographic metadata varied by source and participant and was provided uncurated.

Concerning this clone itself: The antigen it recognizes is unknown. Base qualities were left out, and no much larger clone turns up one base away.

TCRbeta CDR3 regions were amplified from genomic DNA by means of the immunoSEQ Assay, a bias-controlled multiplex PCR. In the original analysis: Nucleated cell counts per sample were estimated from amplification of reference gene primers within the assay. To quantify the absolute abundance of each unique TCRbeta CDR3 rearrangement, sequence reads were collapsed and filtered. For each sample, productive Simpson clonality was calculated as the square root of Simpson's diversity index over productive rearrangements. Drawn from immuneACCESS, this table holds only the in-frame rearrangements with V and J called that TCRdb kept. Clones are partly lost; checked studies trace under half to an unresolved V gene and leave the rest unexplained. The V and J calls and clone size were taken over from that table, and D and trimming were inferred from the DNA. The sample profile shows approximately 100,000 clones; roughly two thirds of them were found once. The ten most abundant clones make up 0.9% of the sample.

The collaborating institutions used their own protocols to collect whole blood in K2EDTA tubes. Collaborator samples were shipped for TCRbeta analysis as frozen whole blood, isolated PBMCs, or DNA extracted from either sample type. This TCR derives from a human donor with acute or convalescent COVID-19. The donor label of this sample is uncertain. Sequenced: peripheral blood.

The CDR3 region reads CASSQVTGDYEQYF. In nucleotide form, the sequence is TGCGCCAGCAGCCAAGTTACAGGGGACTACGAGCAGTACTTC. The V and J segments used are TRBV4-1 and TRBJ2-7; TRBD1 matches 7 bases in the middle. Clipping removes 1 base from V and 3 bases from J, with 3 as the unmatched junction base count. The germline V gene supplies CDR1 MGHRA and CDR2 YSYEKL. From the cysteine through the phenylalanine, the CDR3 covers 14 amino acids. The kept DNA is CDR3 alone, 42 bases in frame from the first base.